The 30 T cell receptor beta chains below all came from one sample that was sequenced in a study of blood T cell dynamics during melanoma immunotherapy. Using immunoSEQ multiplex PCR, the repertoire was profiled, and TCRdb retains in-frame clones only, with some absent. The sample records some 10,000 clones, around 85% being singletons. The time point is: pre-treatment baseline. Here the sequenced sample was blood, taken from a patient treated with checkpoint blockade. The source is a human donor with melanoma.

CDR3 nucleotide sequence: TGTGCCAGCAGCCCTCCCTATACCGGGGAGCTGTTTTTT. It codes for CASSPPYTGELFF. The rearrangement uses TRBV7-7 and TRBJ2-2; D not certain. V was shortened by 5 bases and J by 5 bases, with 9 bases between the two germline ends. Germline lookup yields CDR1 SSHAT and CDR2 FNYEAQ (reference sequence). CDR3 length: 13 residues. The whole variable domain, remainder taken from reference TRBV7-7 and TRBJ2-2, is GAGVSQSPRYKVTKRGQDVTLRCDPISSHATLYWYQQALGQGPEFLTYFNYEAQPDKSGLPSDRFSAERPEGSISTLTIQRTEQRDSAMYRCASSPPYTGELFFGEGSRLTVL.

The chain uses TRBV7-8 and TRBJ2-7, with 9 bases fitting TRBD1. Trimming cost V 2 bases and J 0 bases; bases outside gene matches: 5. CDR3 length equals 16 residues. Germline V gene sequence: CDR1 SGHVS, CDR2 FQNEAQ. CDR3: CASSLLGQGTSYEQYF. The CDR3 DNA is TGTGCCAGCAGCTTACTGGGACAGGGAACCTCCTACGAGCAGTACTTC. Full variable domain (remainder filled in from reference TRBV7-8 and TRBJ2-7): GAGVSQSPRYKVAKRGQDVALRCDPISGHVSLFWYQQALGQGPEFLTYFQNEAQLDKSGLPSDRFFAERPEGSVSTLKIQRTQQEDSAVYLCASSLLGQGTSYEQYFGPGTRLTVT.

CDR3 DNA: TGTGCCAGCAGCTTAGGACCCATTAAAAGCAATGAGCAGTTCTTC. The encoded protein is CASSLGPIKSNEQFF. The J gene is TRBJ2-1, the V gene TRBV7-2; no definite D call. Germline V gene data show CDR1 as SGHTA and CDR2 as FQGNSA. The CDR3 has 15 residues. V dropped 1 base and J dropped 6 bases, with 13 bases sitting between them. The whole variable domain, filled in from reference TRBV7-2 and TRBJ2-1, reads GAGVSQSPSNKVTEKGKDVELRCDPISGHTALYWYRQSLGQGLEFLIYFQGNSAPDKSGLPSDRFSAERTGGSVSTLTIQRTQQEDSAVYLCASSLGPIKSNEQFFGPGTRLTVL.

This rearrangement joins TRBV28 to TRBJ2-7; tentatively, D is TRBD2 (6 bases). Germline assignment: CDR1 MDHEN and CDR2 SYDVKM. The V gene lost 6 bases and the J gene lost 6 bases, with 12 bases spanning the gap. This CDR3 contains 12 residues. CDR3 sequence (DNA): TGTGCCAGCAGCCCCCCGGGACTCGAGCAGTACTTC. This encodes CASSPPGLEQYF.

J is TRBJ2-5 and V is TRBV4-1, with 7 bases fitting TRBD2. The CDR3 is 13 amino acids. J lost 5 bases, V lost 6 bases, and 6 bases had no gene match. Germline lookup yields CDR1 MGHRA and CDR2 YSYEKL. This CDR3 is CASSRLAGETQYF. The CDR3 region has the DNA TGCGCCAGCAGTCGACTAGCCGGGGAGACCCAGTACTTC.

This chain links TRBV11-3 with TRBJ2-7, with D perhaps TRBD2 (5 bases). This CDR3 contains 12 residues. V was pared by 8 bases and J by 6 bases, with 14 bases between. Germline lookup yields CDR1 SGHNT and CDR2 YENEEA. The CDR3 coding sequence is TGTGCCAGCGGTAGGGCCGAGGGCGAGCAGTACTTC. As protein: CASGRAEGEQYF.

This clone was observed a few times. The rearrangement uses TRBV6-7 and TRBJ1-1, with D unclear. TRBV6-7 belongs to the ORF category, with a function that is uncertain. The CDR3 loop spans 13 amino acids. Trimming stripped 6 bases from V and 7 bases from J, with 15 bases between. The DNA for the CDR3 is TGTGCCAGCAGAAAGCTCTCCCCTTTTGAAGCTTTCTTT. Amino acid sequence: CASRKLSPFEAFF.

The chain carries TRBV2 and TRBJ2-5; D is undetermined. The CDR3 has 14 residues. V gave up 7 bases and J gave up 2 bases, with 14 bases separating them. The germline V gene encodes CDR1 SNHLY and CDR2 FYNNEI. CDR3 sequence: CASTNVRAQETQYF. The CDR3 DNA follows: TGTGCCAGCACCAACGTAAGAGCACAAGAGACCCAGTACTTC. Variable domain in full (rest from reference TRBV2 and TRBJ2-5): EPEVTQTPSHQVTQMGQEVILRCVPISNHLYFYWYRQILGQKVEFLVSFYNNEISEKSEIFDDQFSVERPDGSNFTLKIRSTKLEDSAMYFCASTNVRAQETQYFGPGTRLLVL.

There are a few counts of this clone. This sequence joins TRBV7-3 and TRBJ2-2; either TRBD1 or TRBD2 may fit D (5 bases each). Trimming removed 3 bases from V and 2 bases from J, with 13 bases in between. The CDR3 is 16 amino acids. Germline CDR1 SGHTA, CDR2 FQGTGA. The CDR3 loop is CASSFAGAQNTGELFF. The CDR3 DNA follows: TGTGCCAGCAGCTTCGCCGGGGCCCAAAACACCGGGGAGCTGTTTTTT.

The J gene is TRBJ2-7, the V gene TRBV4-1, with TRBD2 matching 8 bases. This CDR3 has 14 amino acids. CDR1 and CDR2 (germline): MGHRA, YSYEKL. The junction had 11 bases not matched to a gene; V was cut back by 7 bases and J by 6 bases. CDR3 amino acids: CASTHIAGSSEQYF. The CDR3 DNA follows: TGCGCCAGCACTCATATAGCGGGGTCGAGCGAGCAGTACTTC.

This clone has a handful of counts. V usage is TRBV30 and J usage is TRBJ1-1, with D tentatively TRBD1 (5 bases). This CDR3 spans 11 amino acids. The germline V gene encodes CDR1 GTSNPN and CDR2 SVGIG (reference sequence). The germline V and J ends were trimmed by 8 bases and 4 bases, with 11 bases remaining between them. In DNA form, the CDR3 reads TGTGCCGGAAAGGGGAGCACTGAAGCTTTCTTT. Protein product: CAGKGSTEAFF.

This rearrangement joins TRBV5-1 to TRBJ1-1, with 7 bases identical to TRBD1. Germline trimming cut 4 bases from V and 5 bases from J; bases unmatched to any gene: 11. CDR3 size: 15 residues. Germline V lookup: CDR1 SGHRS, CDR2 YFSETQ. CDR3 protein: CASSNYRAQGTEAFF. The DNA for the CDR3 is TGCGCCAGCAGCAACTACAGGGCACAGGGGACTGAAGCTTTCTTT.

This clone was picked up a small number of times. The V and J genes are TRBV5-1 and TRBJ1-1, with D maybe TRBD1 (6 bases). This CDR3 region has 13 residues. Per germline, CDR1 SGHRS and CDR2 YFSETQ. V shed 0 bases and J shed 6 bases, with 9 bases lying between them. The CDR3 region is CASSLVAGAEAFF. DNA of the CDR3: TGCGCCAGCAGCTTGGTGGCAGGGGCTGAAGCTTTCTTT.

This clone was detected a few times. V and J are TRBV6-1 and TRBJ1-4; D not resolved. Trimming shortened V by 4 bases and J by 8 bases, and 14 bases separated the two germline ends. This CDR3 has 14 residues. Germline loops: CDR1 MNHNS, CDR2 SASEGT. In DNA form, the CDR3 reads TGTGCCAGCAGTGGGACTTTTGCGGGCGAAAAACTGTTTTTT. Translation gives CASSGTFAGEKLFF.

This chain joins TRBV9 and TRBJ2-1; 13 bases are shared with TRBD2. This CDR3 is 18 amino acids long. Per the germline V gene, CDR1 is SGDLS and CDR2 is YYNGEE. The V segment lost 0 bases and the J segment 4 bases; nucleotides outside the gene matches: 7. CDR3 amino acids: CASSVGTSGGLLYNEQFF. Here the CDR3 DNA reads TGTGCCAGCAGCGTAGGGACTAGCGGGGGCCTTCTTTACAATGAGCAGTTCTTC.

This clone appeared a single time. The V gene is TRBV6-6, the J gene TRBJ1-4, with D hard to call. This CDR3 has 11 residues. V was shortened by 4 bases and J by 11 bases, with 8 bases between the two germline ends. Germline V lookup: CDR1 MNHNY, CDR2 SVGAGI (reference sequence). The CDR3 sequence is CASSFQEKLFF. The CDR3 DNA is TGTGCCAGCAGTTTCCAGGAGAAACTGTTTTTT.

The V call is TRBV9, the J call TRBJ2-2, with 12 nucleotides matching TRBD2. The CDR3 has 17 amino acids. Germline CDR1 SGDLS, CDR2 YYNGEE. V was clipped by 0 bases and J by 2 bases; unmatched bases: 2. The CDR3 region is CASSVASGGANTGELFF. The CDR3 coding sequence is TGTGCCAGCAGCGTAGCTAGCGGGGGGGCCAACACCGGGGAGCTGTTTTTT.

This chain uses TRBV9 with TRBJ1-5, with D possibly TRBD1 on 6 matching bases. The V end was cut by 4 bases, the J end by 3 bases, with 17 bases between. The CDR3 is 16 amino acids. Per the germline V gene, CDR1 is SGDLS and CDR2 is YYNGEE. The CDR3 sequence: CASSPGGGSLNQPQHF. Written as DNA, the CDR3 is TGTGCCAGCAGCCCCGGGGGGGGCAGTCTCAATCAGCCCCAGCATTTT.

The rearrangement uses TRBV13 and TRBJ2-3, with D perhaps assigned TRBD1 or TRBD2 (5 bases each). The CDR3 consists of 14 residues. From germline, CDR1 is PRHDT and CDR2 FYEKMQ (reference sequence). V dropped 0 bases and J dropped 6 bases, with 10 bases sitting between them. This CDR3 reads CASSLGRGLDTQYF. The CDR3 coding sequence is TGTGCCAGCAGCTTAGGACGGGGCTTGGATACGCAGTATTTT. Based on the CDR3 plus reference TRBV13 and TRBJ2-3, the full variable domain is AAGVIQSPRHLIKEKRETATLKCYPIPRHDTVYWYQQGPGQDPQFLISFYEKMQSDKGSIPDRFSAQQFSDYHSELNMSSLELGDSALYFCASSLGRGLDTQYFGPGTRLTVL.

The CDR3 sequence: CASSPSGGSTDTQYF. The CDR3 region has the DNA TGTGCCAGCAGCCCTAGCGGGGGTAGCACAGATACGCAGTATTTT. V is TRBV7-9 and J is TRBJ2-3; 10 bases are a match to TRBD2. Germline V gene data show CDR1 as SEHNR and CDR2 as FQNEAQ (reference sequence). V gave up 5 bases and J gave up 0 bases; unmatched junction bases: 2. The CDR3 contains 15 residues.

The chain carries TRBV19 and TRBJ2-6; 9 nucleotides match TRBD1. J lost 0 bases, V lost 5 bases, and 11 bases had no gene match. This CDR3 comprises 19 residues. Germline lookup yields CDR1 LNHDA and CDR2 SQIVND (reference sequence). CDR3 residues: CASSGPGQGSISGANVLTF. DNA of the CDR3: TGTGCCAGTAGTGGACCGGGACAGGGCTCAATCTCTGGGGCCAACGTCCTGACTTTC.

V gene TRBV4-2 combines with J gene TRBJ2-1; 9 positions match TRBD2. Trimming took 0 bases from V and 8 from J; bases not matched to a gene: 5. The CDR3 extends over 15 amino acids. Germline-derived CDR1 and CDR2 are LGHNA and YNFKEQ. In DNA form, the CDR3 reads TGTGCCAGCAGCCAAGATAGCGGGGGAATCGATGAGCAGTTCTTC. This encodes CASSQDSGGIDEQFF.

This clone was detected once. CDR3 region: CASSFGQGVEKLFF. CDR3 DNA sequence: TGCGCCAGCAGCTTCGGACAGGGGGTTGAAAAACTGTTTTTT. The gene calls are TRBV5-1 and TRBJ1-4; 10 positions agree with TRBD1. V lost 2 bases and J lost 7; bases outside the gene matches: 2. The length of the CDR3 is 14 residues. Looked up from germline, CDR1 is SGHRS and CDR2 is YFSETQ. Looking up the rest from reference TRBV5-1 and TRBJ1-4 gives the full variable domain: KAGVTQTPRYLIKTRGQQVTLSCSPISGHRSVSWYQQTPGQGLQFLFEYFSETQRNKGNFPGRFSGRQFSNSRSEMNVSTLELGDSALYLCASSFGQGVEKLFFGSGTQLSVL.

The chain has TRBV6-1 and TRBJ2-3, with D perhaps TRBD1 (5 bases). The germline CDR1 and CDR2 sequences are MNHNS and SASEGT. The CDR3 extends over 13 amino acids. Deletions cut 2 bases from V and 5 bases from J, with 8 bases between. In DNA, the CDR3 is TGTGCCAGCAGTGAAATAAGGGGAGATACGCAGTATTTT. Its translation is CASSEIRGDTQYF.

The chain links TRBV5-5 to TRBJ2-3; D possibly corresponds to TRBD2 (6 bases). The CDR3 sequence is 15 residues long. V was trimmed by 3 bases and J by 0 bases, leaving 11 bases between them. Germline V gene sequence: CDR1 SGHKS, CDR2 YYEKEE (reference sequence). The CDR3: CASSSLLASTDTQYF. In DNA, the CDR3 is TGTGCCAGCAGCTCCCTACTAGCCAGCACAGATACGCAGTATTTT.

The CDR3 protein is CASSLPPTNTGELFF. In nucleotides, the CDR3 is TGTGCCAGCAGTCTCCCCCCGACGAACACCGGGGAGCTGTTTTTT. The V and J genes are TRBV6-1 and TRBJ2-2, with D unresolved. This CDR3 is 15 amino acids long. Germline values: CDR1 MNHNS, CDR2 SASEGT. V was pared by 5 bases and J by 0 bases, with 10 bases between.

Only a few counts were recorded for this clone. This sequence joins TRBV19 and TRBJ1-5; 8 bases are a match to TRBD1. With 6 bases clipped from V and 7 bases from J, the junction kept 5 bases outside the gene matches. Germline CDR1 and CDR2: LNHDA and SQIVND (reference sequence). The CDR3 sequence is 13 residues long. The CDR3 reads CASRGQGEQPQHF. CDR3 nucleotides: TGTGCCAGTAGAGGACAGGGCGAGCAGCCCCAGCATTTT.

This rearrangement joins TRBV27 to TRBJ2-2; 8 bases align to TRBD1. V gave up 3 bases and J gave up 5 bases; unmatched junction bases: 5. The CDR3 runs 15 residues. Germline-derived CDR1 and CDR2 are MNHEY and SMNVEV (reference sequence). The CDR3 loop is CASSFQGARTGELFF. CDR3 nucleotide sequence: TGTGCCAGCAGTTTCCAGGGGGCACGGACCGGGGAGCTGTTTTTT.

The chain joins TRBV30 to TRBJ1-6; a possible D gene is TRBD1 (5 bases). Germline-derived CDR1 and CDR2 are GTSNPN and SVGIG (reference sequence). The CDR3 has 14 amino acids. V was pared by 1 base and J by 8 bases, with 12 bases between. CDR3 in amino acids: CAWSAGQGYSPLHF. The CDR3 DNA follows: TGTGCCTGGAGTGCCGGGCAGGGCTATTCACCCCTCCACTTT.

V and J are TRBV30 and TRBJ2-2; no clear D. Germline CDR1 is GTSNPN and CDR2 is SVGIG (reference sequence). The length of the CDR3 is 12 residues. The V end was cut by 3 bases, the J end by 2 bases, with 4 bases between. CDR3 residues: CAWSDNTGELFF. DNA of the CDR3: TGTGCCTGGAGCGACAACACCGGGGAGCTGTTTTTT.